This is a list of T cell receptor beta chains from one sample in a study of blood T cells in healthy people across ages. TCRdb analysed the 5' RACE reads with MiXCR anew, one entry per CDR3 protein. The sample carries about 780,000 distinct CDR3 sequences, roughly 60% recorded once. The source material was blood. These receptors were taken from a man aged 30-40 years in good health. Both conserved end residues are part of each CDR3. Fields, in order: clone size, J gene, V gene, CDR3 protein. Not all rows give a size; the values are once, few, many and, for expanded clones, a class.

size: .
J: TRBJ1-2
V: TRBV7-2
CDR3: CASSSREGGGYTF

size: .
J: TRBJ1-2
V: TRBV20-1
CDR3: CSASTHRANYGYTF

size: .
J: TRBJ1-2
V: TRBV4-3
CDR3: CASSQDLGRSGAGYTF

size: .
J: TRBJ2-7
V: TRBV6-1
CDR3: CASGRQGSWEQYF

size: once
J: .
V: TRBV2
CDR3: CASSTRPPGETQYF

size: once
J: TRBJ2-7
V: TRBV5-1
CDR3: CASSLNGLATNEQYF

size: .
J: TRBJ2-1
V: TRBV25-1
CDR3: CASSVMDGFSNGEQFF

size: few
J: TRBJ2-7
V: TRBV12-3/TRBV12-4
CDR3: CASSFLSGGPPYEQYF

size: .
J: TRBJ2-1
V: TRBV20-1
CDR3: CSASSGGKGASSYNEQFF

size: .
J: TRBJ2-5
V: TRBV6-2/TRBV6-3
CDR3: CASNRDVGTSGGFETQYF

size: .
J: TRBJ2-1
V: TRBV5-1
CDR3: CASSLPSGGPRNEQFF

size: .
J: TRBJ2-2
V: TRBV7-2
CDR3: CASSSGLAGGSGGELFF

size: .
J: TRBJ2-1
V: TRBV7-9
CDR3: CASSPTGTGGYNEQFF

size: few
J: TRBJ2-7
V: TRBV11-2
CDR3: CASSFTQVSSYEQYF

size: few
J: TRBJ2-3
V: TRBV5-1
CDR3: CASSLEMLAETDTQYF

size: .
J: TRBJ2-5
V: TRBV20-1
CDR3: CSATKGGRETQYF

size: .
J: TRBJ2-3
V: TRBV29-1
CDR3: CSVEDLVRSTDTQYF

size: once
J: TRBJ2-5
V: TRBV6-1
CDR3: CASRTSGGIQETQYF

size: .
J: TRBJ2-7
V: TRBV7-3
CDR3: CASSLHGGREQYF

size: .
J: TRBJ2-2
V: TRBV2
CDR3: CASSGAGAINTGELFF

size: once
J: .
V: TRBV9
CDR3: CASSVEAASETQYF

size: .
J: TRBJ2-5
V: TRBV7-9
CDR3: CAILPPSGGQETQYF

size: .
J: TRBJ2-1
V: TRBV4-3
CDR3: CASSQFSGTSAEQFF

size: .
J: .
V: TRBV29-1
CDR3: CSVEEGQGFEQYF

size: few
J: TRBJ2-1
V: TRBV29-1
CDR3: CSVRLAGYNEQFF

size: .
J: TRBJ2-1
V: TRBV5-5
CDR3: CASSAPGTVYNEQFF

size: .
J: TRBJ2-4
V: TRBV14
CDR3: CASSPAEPNIQYF

size: .
J: TRBJ1-6
V: TRBV20-1
CDR3: CSALDSTSSYNSPLHF

size: few
J: TRBJ2-3
V: TRBV20-1
CDR3: CSATTSHTQYF

size: .
J: TRBJ2-1
V: TRBV6-2/TRBV6-3
CDR3: CASSYLTNEQFF

size: few
J: TRBJ2-3
V: TRBV9
CDR3: CASSVEGTDTQYF

size: .
J: TRBJ1-6
V: TRBV20-1
CDR3: CSARVGQLPRNSPLHF

size: few
J: .
V: TRBV12-3/TRBV12-4
CDR3: CASRPRGHGYEQYF

size: .
J: TRBJ2-7
V: TRBV15
CDR3: CATSTGPRTSYEQYF

size: once
J: TRBJ2-5
V: TRBV20-1
CDR3: CSCTLGVQETQYF

size: .
J: TRBJ2-7
V: TRBV4-2
CDR3: CASSQAPLDPDYEQYF

size: few
J: TRBJ2-7
V: TRBV4-3
CDR3: CASSQELLAGSYEQYF